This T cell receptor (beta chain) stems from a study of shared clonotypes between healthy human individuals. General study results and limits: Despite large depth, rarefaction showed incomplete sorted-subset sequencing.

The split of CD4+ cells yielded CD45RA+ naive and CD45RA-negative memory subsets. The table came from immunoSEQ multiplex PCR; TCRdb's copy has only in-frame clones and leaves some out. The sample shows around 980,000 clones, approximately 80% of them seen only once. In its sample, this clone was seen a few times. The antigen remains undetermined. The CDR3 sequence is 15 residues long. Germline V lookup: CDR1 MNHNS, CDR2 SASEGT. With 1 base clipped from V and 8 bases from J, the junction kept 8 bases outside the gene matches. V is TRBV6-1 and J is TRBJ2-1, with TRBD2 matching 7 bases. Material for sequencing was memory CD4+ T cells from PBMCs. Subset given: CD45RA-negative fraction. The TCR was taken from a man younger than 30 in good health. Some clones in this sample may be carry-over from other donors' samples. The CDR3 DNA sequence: TGTGCCAGCAGTGAAGTAGCGGGTTGGCCAGATGAGCAGTTCTTC. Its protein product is CASSEVAGWPDEQFF.